These T cell receptor beta chains were read from a single sample in a study of radiation and T cells in renal cell carcinoma. Sequencing used immunoSEQ multiplex PCR; TCRdb keeps in-frame clones, though not all of them. Of some 150,000 clones in the sample, roughly 83% were seen once. The source was blood, collected from a patient whose treatment included radiotherapy and nephrectomy. The receptors here all came from a woman in her forties or fifties with renal cell carcinoma. Each CDR3 is given with its conserved first and last residue. The D gene is left open where the match is weak. Clone sizes are given selectively: once, few, many, or a class where the clone is expanded.

j_call clone_size v_call d_call cdr3_nt cdr3_aa
TRBJ2-2 once TRBV5-6 . TGTGCCAGCAGCGCGTCCGGGACATTCGAAAGGCTGTTTTTT CASSASGTFERLFF
TRBJ2-5 once TRBV6-6 TRBD1 TGTGCCAGCAGGGACAGGCGCCGGGAGACCCAGTACTTC CASRDRRRETQYF
TRBJ1-6 . TRBV7-2 TRBD1 TGTGCCAGCAGCTCGACAGGGGAGAATTCACCCCTCCACTTT CASSSTGENSPLHF
TRBJ2-7 . TRBV28 TRBD2 TGTGCCAGCAGTGCGTCGGGACTAGCGGGGAAGGTGTCCTACGAGCAGTACTTC CASSASGLAGKVSYEQYF
TRBJ2-7 . TRBV7-2 . TGTGCCAGCAGCCCTAGCAGACTCCCGGGGTACGAGCAGTACTTC CASSPSRLPGYEQYF
TRBJ2-5 . TRBV25-1 TRBD1 TGTGCCAGCAGCGAAACCGGACAGGGGGAGACCCAGTACTTC CASSETGQGETQYF
TRBJ2-7 . TRBV10-3 . TGTGCCATCAGTGAGTCGGGGAACTACGAGCAGTACTTC CAISESGNYEQYF
TRBJ1-3 . TRBV7-2 . TGTGCCAGCAGCTTAGCCCCAGGGATCGGAAACACCATATATTTT CASSLAPGIGNTIYF
TRBJ2-2 few TRBV19 . TGTGCCAGTACCTCCGGGGCCGGGGAGCTGTTTTTT CASTSGAGELFF
TRBJ2-1 . TRBV4-3 . TGCGCCAGCAGCCGTCCGGGACACATAAAGGAAGAGCAGTTCTTC CASSRPGHIKEEQFF
TRBJ2-2 . TRBV11-3 . TGTGCCAGCAGCAAAACCCGGGAAACCGGGGAGCTGTTTTTT CASSKTRETGELFF
TRBJ2-3 . TRBV5-1 . TGCGCCAGCAGCTTGGTCGGCAGCACAGATACGCAGTATTTT CASSLVGSTDTQYF
TRBJ2-2 . TRBV9 TRBD2 TGTGCCAGCAGCTTGCGACTAGCGGGGGCCGGGGAGCTGTTTTTT CASSLRLAGAGELFF
TRBJ2-7 . TRBV19 TRBD1 TGTGCCAGTAGTACTTGGACAGGGGATCGGGGCGAGCAGTACTTC CASSTWTGDRGEQYF
TRBJ2-6 . TRBV25-1 . TGTGCCAGCAGTGAAAGGTCGGACTCTGGGGCCAACGTCCTGACTTTC CASSERSDSGANVLTF
TRBJ1-1 . TRBV5-1 . TGCGCCAGCAGCTTGATTCCAGGGGAGAACACTGAAGCTTTCTTT CASSLIPGENTEAFF
TRBJ2-4 . TRBV5-1 . TGCGCCAGCAGTAAGTCCGAAACACCCGAGGCCCTAGCCAAAAACATTCAGTACTTC CASSKSETPEALAKNIQYF
TRBJ2-2 . TRBV2 TRBD1 TGTGCCAGCAGTGAGGCAGGGACAGACAACACCGGGGAGCTGTTTTTT CASSEAGTDNTGELFF
TRBJ2-7 . TRBV6-5 . TGTGCCAGCAGCGCAGGGGACTCCTACGAGCAGTACTTC CASSAGDSYEQYF
TRBJ2-2 . TRBV5-1 TRBD1 TGCGCCAGCTCCGGGGGACAGGGGGGCGCCGGGGAGCTGTTTTTT CASSGGQGGAGELFF
TRBJ1-5 . TRBV10-3 . TGTGCCATCAGTGAGACAGGGACAATTTATCAGCCCCAGCATTTT CAISETGTIYQPQHF
TRBJ2-1 . TRBV28 . TGTGCCAGCAGGGGGGCGTCCTCCTACAATGAGCAGTTCTTC CASRGASSYNEQFF
TRBJ1-5 . TRBV4-3 . TGCGCCAGCAGCCAAGATATCAGGGGCAATCAGCCCCAGCATTTT CASSQDIRGNQPQHF
TRBJ1-6 . TRBV5-5 TRBD1 TGTGCCAGCACCTTTTCGCCTACCGGGACAGGGGAAACGTCACCCCTCCACTTT CASTFSPTGTGETSPLHF
TRBJ2-1 . TRBV4-1 TRBD2 TGCGCCAGCAGTCAAGGACTAGCGGGAGACAATGAGCAGTTCTTC CASSQGLAGDNEQFF
TRBJ2-2 . TRBV10-3 . TGTGCCGCCGGGATGGGGGTGGCCACCGGGGAGCTGTTTTTT CAAGMGVATGELFF
TRBJ2-7 . TRBV20-1 . TGCAGTGCTAGAGATACCTACGAGCAGTACTTC CSARDTYEQYF
TRBJ1-1 once TRBV19 . TGTGCCAGTAGTATAGTTGGAGGGGTGGTAACTGAAGCTTTCTTT CASSIVGGVVTEAFF
TRBJ1-2 . TRBV19 . TGTGCCAGTACCAACCGCCGGGGGGTCTCACACTATGGCTACACCTTC CASTNRRGVSHYGYTF
TRBJ1-6 once TRBV10-2 . TGCGCCAGCAGATTGCAGGGCTTTGGTTCACCCCTCCACTTT CASRLQGFGSPLHF
TRBJ1-5 once TRBV2 . TGTGCCAGCCGAGCCCTCCGGGACATTCATCAGCCCCAGCATTTT CASRALRDIHQPQHF
TRBJ2-1 few TRBV2 TRBD2 TGTGCCAGCAGTAGAAGCGGGAACGCCAATGAGCAGTTCTTC CASSRSGNANEQFF
TRBJ1-2 . TRBV5-4 . TGTGCCAGCAGCTTTTCAGGGGAAATCTATGGCTACACCTTC CASSFSGEIYGYTF
TRBJ1-4 few TRBV2 TRBD1 TGTGCCAGCAAGAGGGACAGAACTAATGAAAAACTGTTTTTT CASKRDRTNEKLFF
TRBJ1-2 few TRBV5-4 . TGTGCCAGCAGGGCGACAGAGAACTATGGCTACACCTTC CASRATENYGYTF
TRBJ2-5 once TRBV4-1 . TGCGCCAGCAGCCAAGAAGTCTCTCTGGGTCAAGAGACCCAGTACTTC CASSQEVSLGQETQYF
TRBJ1-1 . TRBV9 TRBD1 TGTGCCAGCAGCGTAGGCTTGACAGGGGGTGCCACTGAAGCTTTCTTT CASSVGLTGGATEAFF
TRBJ1-2 . TRBV5-1 . TGCGCCAGCAGCCTCGGAGGGGATGGCTACACCTTC CASSLGGDGYTF
TRBJ1-2 . TRBV28 TRBD1 TGTGCCAGCAGTTTAATCTCTTGGGACAGGGGTAGTCTGCGTGAGAGTAACTATGGCTACACCTTC CASSLISWDRGSLRESNYGYTF
TRBJ2-1 . TRBV15 . TGTGCCACCAGCAGAGATGAAGCGACTGAGCAGTTCTTC CATSRDEATEQFF
TRBJ1-1 . TRBV9 . TGTGCCAGCAGCGTAGCCACAGCGAACACTGAAGCTTTCTTT CASSVATANTEAFF